The 2 T cell receptor beta chains reported below all come from one sample, sequenced in a study of blood T cell repertoires in COVID-19. Only in-frame clones appear in the TCRdb table, and some are missing; sequencing was by immunoSEQ multiplex PCR. The sample consists of tens of thousands of clones, about 88% of them appearing once. Sequenced input: peripheral blood. The receptors derive from a human donor in a cohort sampled during active COVID-19.

The V gene is TRBV6-5, the J gene TRBJ1-2; no definite D call. V was clipped by 0 bases and J by 3 bases, with 11 bases between them. The CDR3 runs to 15 residues. The V gene's germline CDR1 is MNHEY and CDR2 SVGAGI. The CDR3 nucleotides are TGTGCCAGCAGTTACTCGAACCGCCGGGACTATGGCTACACCTTC. Protein product: CASSYSNRRDYGYTF.

V gene TRBV2 combines with J gene TRBJ2-3; 10 nucleotides line up with TRBD2. J lost 1 base, V lost 7 bases, and 5 bases had no gene match. This CDR3 has 15 amino acids. In germline, CDR1 is SNHLY, CDR2 FYNNEI. As DNA, the CDR3 is TGTGCCAGCAAAAGAAGCGGGGGGGGCACAGATACGCAGTATTTT. It translates to CASKRSGGGTDTQYF.